The 27 T cell receptor beta chains presented below share a single source sample, sequenced in a study of blood T cell repertoires in COVID-19. The protocol was immunoSEQ multiplex PCR, while the TCRdb copy is restricted to in-frame clones and leaves out a portion. The sample lists over 200,000 clones; approximately 87% were seen once. Sequencing was done on a sample of PBMCs or T cells enriched from blood (not recorded which). The receptor source for this set is a woman aged 50 to 60 in a cohort exposed to, infected with or recovered from COVID-19 (not recorded which).

The chain uses TRBV7-9 and TRBJ1-5, with D perhaps matching TRBD1 (5 bases). V was clipped by 5 bases and J by 3 bases, with 11 bases between them. This CDR3 has 14 residues. Germline lookup yields CDR1 SEHNR and CDR2 FQNEAQ (reference sequence). CDR3 region: CASSPQGINQPQHF. CDR3 DNA: TGTGCCAGCAGCCCCCAGGGAATCAATCAGCCCCAGCATTTT. The entire variable domain, with the rest obtained from reference TRBV7-9 and TRBJ1-5, is as follows: DTGVSQNPRHKITKRGQNVTFRCDPISEHNRLYWYRQTLGQGPEFLTYFQNEAQLEKSRLLSDRFSAERPKGSFSTLEIQRTEQGDSAMYLCASSPQGINQPQHFGDGTRLSIL.

V and J are TRBV7-9 and TRBJ2-3; D is unresolved. Germline CDR1 reads SEHNR; CDR2 reads FQNEAQ (reference sequence). The CDR3 extends over 14 amino acids. The germline V and J ends were trimmed by 1 base and 6 bases, with 11 bases remaining between them. In nucleotides, the CDR3 is TGTGCCAGCAGCTTAGGGTCCCTTCGGGATACGCAGTATTTT. Its protein product is CASSLGSLRDTQYF.

The chain uses TRBV27 and TRBJ1-6; 10 nucleotides match TRBD1. Unmatched junction bases numbered 5, after V lost 2 bases and J lost 10 bases. The germline gives CDR1 MNHEY, CDR2 SMNVEV (reference sequence). This CDR3 has 15 amino acids. CDR3 in amino acids: CASSLARTGGSPLHF. DNA for the CDR3: TGTGCCAGCAGTTTAGCTCGGACAGGGGGATCACCCCTCCACTTT.

This clone was detected only a few times. The V call is TRBV4-2, the J call TRBJ2-2, with 13 bases that match TRBD2. V trimming: 4 bases; J trimming: 2 bases; junction bases outside the gene matches: 4. The CDR3 has 17 residues. CDR1 is LGHNA, CDR2 YNFKEQ, per germline. The CDR3 reads CASSPLAGGPNTGELFF. The CDR3 DNA follows: TGTGCCAGCAGCCCACTAGCGGGGGGGCCTAACACCGGGGAGCTGTTTTTT.

This chain uses TRBV2 with TRBJ1-1, with 8 nucleotides matching TRBD1. This CDR3 is 12 amino acids long. The junction had 0 bases not matched to a gene; V was cut back by 5 bases and J by 4 bases. Germline CDR1 SNHLY, CDR2 FYNNEI. The CDR3 DNA reads TGTGCCAGCAGTACAGGGGGCACTGAAGCTTTCTTT. It codes for CASSTGGTEAFF.

A few counts support this clone. The gene calls are TRBV6-1 and TRBJ1-2; D might be TRBD1 (6 bases). The CDR3 is 15 amino acids. V was cut by 1 base and J by 7 bases, with 16 bases left in between. Germline CDR1 is MNHNS and CDR2 is SASEGT. The CDR3 reads CASSEGGPGRGGYTF. CDR3 nucleotides: TGTGCCAGCAGTGAAGGGGGGCCGGGAAGGGGTGGCTACACCTTC.

A single count supports this clone. This chain joins TRBV9 and TRBJ2-3; perhaps TRBD1 as D (5 bases). Trimming removed 0 bases from V and 3 bases from J, with 14 bases in between. The CDR3 consists of 16 residues. Germline V CDR1 and CDR2: SGDLS, YYNGEE. This chain's CDR3 is CASSVAPGKITDTQYF. The DNA of the CDR3 is TGTGCCAGCAGCGTAGCTCCAGGGAAGATAACAGATACGCAGTATTTT.

V usage is TRBV27 and J usage is TRBJ1-1, with 7 bases lining up with TRBD1. Per the germline V gene, CDR1 is MNHEY and CDR2 is SMNVEV (reference sequence). The CDR3 contains 19 residues. V gave up 2 bases and J gave up 0 bases; unmatched junction bases: 15. The DNA for the CDR3 is TGTGCCAGCAGTTTAAAGGCGTCGGGACAGTTCGCGGTGAACACTGAAGCTTTCTTT. It specifies CASSLKASGQFAVNTEAFF.

The V call is TRBV6-1, the J call TRBJ1-5, with a possible D match to TRBD1 (6 bases). The CDR3 is 16 residues long. The V gene's germline CDR1 is MNHNS and CDR2 SASEGT. The V gene lost 3 bases and the J gene lost 3 bases, with 15 bases spanning the gap. CDR3 amino acids: CASSDYGAGVNQPQHF. CDR3 coding DNA: TGTGCCAGCAGTGACTATGGGGCAGGGGTCAATCAGCCCCAGCATTTT.

The rearrangement joins TRBV7-9 to TRBJ2-7; 8 nucleotides line up with TRBD1. CDR3 length: 15 residues. The germline V gene has CDR1 SEHNR and CDR2 FQNEAQ (reference sequence). V lost 5 bases, J lost 2 bases, and 8 bases stayed unmatched. Here the CDR3 reads CASSPTRGQAYEQYF. CDR3 coding DNA: TGTGCCAGCAGCCCAACACGGGGACAGGCCTACGAGCAGTACTTC.

This chain connects TRBV10-3 to TRBJ2-3, with 9 bases identical to TRBD1. The V gene's germline CDR1 is ENHRY and CDR2 SYGVKD. Unmatched junction bases numbered 4, after V lost 6 bases and J lost 0 bases. CDR3 length: 15 residues. CDR3 bases: TGTGCCATCAGAGCAGGACAGGGGAGCACAGATACGCAGTATTTT. Its translation is CAIRAGQGSTDTQYF.

This chain links TRBV27 with TRBJ1-5, with 12 positions matching TRBD1. V trimming: 5 bases; J trimming: 10 bases; junction bases outside the gene matches: 12. From germline, CDR1 is MNHEY and CDR2 SMNVEV (reference sequence). The CDR3 sequence is 16 residues long. This CDR3 reads CASSPMGQGAPLPQHF. In DNA, the CDR3 is TGTGCCAGCAGTCCCATGGGACAGGGGGCGCCCCTCCCCCAGCATTTT.

CDR3 region: CASSLGGGQRLYGYTF. In DNA, the CDR3 is TGTGCCAGCAGCTTAGGAGGGGGACAGCGTCTCTATGGCTACACCTTC. This rearrangement joins TRBV7-2 to TRBJ1-2, with 7 bases fitting TRBD1. Unmatched junction bases numbered 9, after V lost 1 base and J lost 4 bases. CDR1 and CDR2 (germline): SGHTA, FQGNSA. The CDR3 is 16 amino acids. Filled out from reference TRBV7-2 and TRBJ1-2, the complete variable domain reads GAGVSQSPSNKVTEKGKDVELRCDPISGHTALYWYRQSLGQGLEFLIYFQGNSAPDKSGLPSDRFSAERTGGSVSTLTIQRTQQEDSAVYLCASSLGGGQRLYGYTFGSGTRLTVV.

This chain links TRBV5-6 with TRBJ2-7, with 7 bases lining up with TRBD2. This CDR3 is 14 amino acids long. CDR1 is SGHDT, CDR2 YYEEEE, per germline. The ends lost 6 bases at V and 2 bases at J; junction bases unmatched: 8. The CDR3 protein is CASTLTGGAYEQYF. CDR3 in DNA: TGTGCCAGCACTCTCACGGGGGGAGCCTACGAGCAGTACTTC.

This clone has just one count. The chain uses TRBV9 and TRBJ1-1; D ambiguous. CDR1 and CDR2 from the germline V gene are SGDLS and YYNGEE. V dropped 0 bases and J dropped 6 bases, with 12 bases sitting between them. There are 14 residues in the CDR3. In DNA form, the CDR3 reads TGTGCCAGCAGCGTAGAGGCCGGGAGGTCTGAAGCTTTCTTT. This encodes CASSVEAGRSEAFF. The variable domain in full, completed from reference TRBV9 and TRBJ1-1, reads DSGVTQTPKHLITATGQRVTLRCSPRSGDLSVYWYQQSLDQGLQFLIQYYNGEERAKGNILERFSAQQFPDLHSELNLSSLELGDSALYFCASSVEAGRSEAFFGQGTRLTVV.

This clone was found once. This rearrangement joins TRBV11-2 to TRBJ2-5; unclear D gene. The CDR3 has 13 residues. V shed 6 bases and J shed 5 bases, with 13 bases lying between them. The germline CDR1 and CDR2 sequences are SGHAT and FQNNGV. The CDR3 reads CASSISLAETQYF. The CDR3 nucleotides are TGTGCCAGCAGTATCAGTCTCGCCGAGACCCAGTACTTC.

This sequence joins TRBV18 and TRBJ2-7, with D uncertain. V lost 5 bases to trimming and J lost 0 bases, with 11 bases between them. Germline V gives CDR1 KGHSH, CDR2 LQKENI. CDR3 size: 14 residues. The CDR3 nucleotides are TGTGCCAGCTCAGAGAGATCTAGCTCCTACGAGCAGTACTTC. Amino acid sequence: CASSERSSSYEQYF.

This rearrangement joins TRBV18 to TRBJ1-1; TRBD1 agrees at 10 bases. This CDR3 spans 13 amino acids. Trimming at V came to 4 bases and at J to 8 bases, leaving 4 bases not matched to a gene. In germline, CDR1 is KGHSH, CDR2 LQKENI. The CDR3 DNA sequence: TGTGCCAGCTCACTGGACAGGGGGGAGGAAGCTTTCTTT. Protein: CASSLDRGEEAFF.

The gene calls are TRBV4-3 and TRBJ2-5, with D tentatively TRBD1 (5 bases). V was trimmed by 6 bases and J by 5 bases, leaving 16 bases between them. Germline loops: CDR1 LGHNA, CDR2 YSLEER. The CDR3 has 14 residues. CDR3 residues: CASSQTGGRETQYF. DNA of the CDR3: TGCGCCAGCAGTCAAACAGGTGGCAGGGAGACCCAGTACTTC.

The chain links TRBV9 to TRBJ2-1; no clear D. The germline CDR1 and CDR2 sequences are SGDLS and YYNGEE. The CDR3 length is 14 residues. Trimming shortened V by 1 base and J by 5 bases, and 10 bases separated the two germline ends. The CDR3 sequence: CASSVSQSNNEQFF. The CDR3 DNA is TGTGCCAGCAGCGTATCACAGAGTAACAATGAGCAGTTCTTC.

The V call is TRBV28, the J call TRBJ2-7; tentatively, D is TRBD1 (6 bases). Trimming pared 9 bases from V and 3 bases from J, leaving 15 bases between. Germline lookup yields CDR1 MDHEN and CDR2 SYDVKM. This CDR3 region has 13 residues. CDR3 in amino acids: CASAQGHNYEQYF. The DNA of the CDR3 is TGTGCCAGTGCGCAGGGGCACAACTACGAGCAGTACTTC.

The V gene is TRBV5-1, the J gene TRBJ1-3, with 7 bases that match TRBD1. This CDR3 comprises 15 residues. Looked up from germline, CDR1 is SGHRS and CDR2 is YFSETQ. V lost 0 bases, J lost 0 bases, and 0 bases stayed unmatched. The CDR3 region is CASSLGDSSGNTIYF. CDR3 DNA sequence: TGCGCCAGCAGCTTGGGGGACAGCTCTGGAAACACCATATATTTT.

This clone was recorded once. CDR3: CASSPQSGTANTEAFF. In nucleotides, the CDR3 is TGTGCCAGCAGCCCACAATCAGGGACAGCGAACACTGAAGCTTTCTTT. This chain uses TRBV9 with TRBJ1-1, with TRBD1 identical over 7 bases. The germline V gene has CDR1 SGDLS and CDR2 YYNGEE. V lost 4 bases and J lost 1; bases outside the gene matches: 10. The CDR3 has 16 amino acids.

The chain combines TRBV11-2 with TRBJ2-2; no firm D call. CDR1 is SGHAT, CDR2 FQNNGV, per germline. The CDR3 is 13 residues long. V lost 5 bases and J lost 3, with 7 bases in between. In nucleotides, the CDR3 is TGTGCCAGCAGCGACTCCTACACCGGGGAGCTGTTTTTT. Amino acid sequence: CASSDSYTGELFF.

This chain connects TRBV6-2 or TRBV6-3 to TRBJ1-2, with TRBD1 as a possible D gene (5 bases). The ends were cut back, 2 bases at V and 7 bases at J, with 11 bases in the middle. CDR1 and CDR2 (germline): MNHEY, SVGEGT. The CDR3 loop spans 13 amino acids. This CDR3 is CASSYPQGGGYTF. The CDR3 coding sequence is TGTGCCAGCAGTTACCCCCAGGGAGGTGGCTACACCTTC.

This clone was observed once. This rearrangement joins TRBV19 to TRBJ2-2; 9 bases fit TRBD1. The CDR3 contains 15 residues. Germline assignment: CDR1 LNHDA and CDR2 SQIVND (reference sequence). V dropped 6 bases and J dropped 5; count of bases not matched to a gene: 7. In DNA form, the CDR3 reads TGTGCCAGTAGATTACAGGGGGCGGTGACCGGGGAGCTGTTTTTT. Amino acid sequence: CASRLQGAVTGELFF.

CDR3 DNA sequence: TGTGCCAGCAGAGTGAACCCCGCAGGGCATGGCTACACCTTC. This codes for CASRVNPAGHGYTF. This chain joins TRBV2 and TRBJ1-2; D might be TRBD1 (5 bases). Germline V CDR1 and CDR2: SNHLY, FYNNEI. The V gene lost 6 bases and the J gene lost 6 bases, with 17 bases spanning the gap. The CDR3 consists of 14 residues.